Below, one TCR beta chain is given with its context. What it recognizes is unknown. Trimming shortened V by 2 bases and J by 1 base, and 28 bases separated the two germline ends. The CDR3 is 21 residues long. Germline V gene data show CDR1 as SNHLY and CDR2 as FYNNEI. The data were taken from a study of radiotherapy plus CTLA-4 blockade in lung cancer. Study as a whole: Overall, approximately 19% of patients showed an objective response, while approximately 28% attained disease control. Broader study findings: Early clonal dynamics of blood T cells, together with interferon-beta, were reported as the best response predictor. Radiotherapy with ipilimumab was followed by blood expansion of tumor-derived clones.

Receiving focal radiation plus CTLA-4 blockade with ipilimumab were patients who had chemo-refractory metastatic non-small-cell lung cancer. Generated by immunoSEQ multiplex PCR, the TCRdb table keeps only in-frame clones and is missing some. Of about 87,000 clones listed, approximately 86% are singletons. The material sequenced was peripheral blood, taken from a patient treated with radiotherapy plus ipilimumab. This sequence joins TRBV2 and TRBJ2-3, with D possibly called TRBD1 or TRBD2 (5 bases each). This TCR was sampled from a human donor with non-small cell lung cancer that progressed on radiotherapy plus ipilimumab. The CDR3 reads CASSETGDGLPPTPGTDTQYF. The CDR3 DNA reads TGTGCCAGCAGTGAAACCGGGGACGGACTCCCACCCACGCCGGGCACAGATACGCAGTATTTT.